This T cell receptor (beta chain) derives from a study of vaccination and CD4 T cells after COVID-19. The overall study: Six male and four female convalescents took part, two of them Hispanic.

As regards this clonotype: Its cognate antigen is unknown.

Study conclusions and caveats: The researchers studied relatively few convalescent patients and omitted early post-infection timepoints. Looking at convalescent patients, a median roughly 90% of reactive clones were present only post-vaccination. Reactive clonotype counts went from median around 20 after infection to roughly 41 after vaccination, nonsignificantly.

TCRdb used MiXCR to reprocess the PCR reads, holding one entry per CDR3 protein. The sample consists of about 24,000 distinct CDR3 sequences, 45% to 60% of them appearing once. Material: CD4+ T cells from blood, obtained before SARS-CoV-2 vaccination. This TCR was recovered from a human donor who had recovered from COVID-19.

CDR3: CASSRTGVRQPQHF. The CDR3 coding sequence is TGTGCCAGCAGTCGGACAGGGGTGCGTCAGCCCCAGCATTTT. This sequence joins TRBV28 and TRBJ1-5, with 9 bases identical to TRBD1. The CDR3 contains 14 residues. Germline loops: CDR1 MDHEN, CDR2 SYDVKM. Trimming cost V 5 bases and J 6 bases; bases outside gene matches: 5.